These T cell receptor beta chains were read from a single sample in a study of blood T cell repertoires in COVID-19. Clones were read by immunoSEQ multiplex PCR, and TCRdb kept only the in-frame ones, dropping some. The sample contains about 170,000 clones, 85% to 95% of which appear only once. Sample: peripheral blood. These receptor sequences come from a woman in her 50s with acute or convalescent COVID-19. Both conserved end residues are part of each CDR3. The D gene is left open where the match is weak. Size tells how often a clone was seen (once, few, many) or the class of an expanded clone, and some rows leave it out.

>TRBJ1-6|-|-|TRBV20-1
TGCAGTGCTAGTCCAGGCGGACAGTATAATTCACCCCTCCACTTT
CSASPGGQYNSPLHF
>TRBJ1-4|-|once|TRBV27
-
CASSFWRSNEKLFF
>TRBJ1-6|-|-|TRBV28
TGTGCCAGCAGCTTAACGGGAGATAATTCACCCCTCCACTTT
CASSLTGDNSPLHF
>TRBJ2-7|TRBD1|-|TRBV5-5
TGTGCCAGCAGCTTGGTTTTCGGGACAGGGGTCTACGAGCAGTACTTC
CASSLVFGTGVYEQYF
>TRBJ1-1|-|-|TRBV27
TGTGCCAGCAGCCCTCGGGGATACACTGAAGCTTTCTTT
CASSPRGYTEAFF
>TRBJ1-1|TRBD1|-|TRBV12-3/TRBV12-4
TGTGCCAGCAGTCCCCAGGGGGGCAACGAAGCTTTCTTT
CASSPQGGNEAFF
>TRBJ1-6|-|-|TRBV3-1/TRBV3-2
TGTGCCAGCAGCCAAGGCTTGGCAGGGTTAAATTCACCCCTCCACTTT
CASSQGLAGLNSPLHF
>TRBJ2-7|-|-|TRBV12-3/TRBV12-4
TGTGCCAGCAGTTTTTGGGACACCTACGAGCAGTACTTC
CASSFWDTYEQYF
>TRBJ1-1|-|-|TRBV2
TGTGCCAGCTCTACAGGGTTCACTGAAGCTTTCTTT
CASSTGFTEAFF
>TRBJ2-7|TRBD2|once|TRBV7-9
TGTGCCAGCAGCTTAACAGCGGGAGGCCCCTACGAGCAGTACTTC
CASSLTAGGPYEQYF
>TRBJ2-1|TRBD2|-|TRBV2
TGTGCCAGCAGACTTCTAGCGGGAGGGCCCCTCAATGAGCAGTTCTTC
CASRLLAGGPLNEQFF
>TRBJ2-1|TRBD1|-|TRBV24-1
TGTGCCACCAGTGACCCTGACAGGGCGAGCTCCTACAATGAGCAGTTCTTC
CATSDPDRASSYNEQFF
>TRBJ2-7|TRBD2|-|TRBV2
TGTGCCAGCAGCTCGGGACTAGCGGGGGAGCAGTACTTC
CASSSGLAGEQYF
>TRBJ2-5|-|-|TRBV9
TGTGCCAGCAGCGCCGGGACTGCACTCGCCGAAGAGACCCAGTACTTC
CASSAGTALAEETQYF
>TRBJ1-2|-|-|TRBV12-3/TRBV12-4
TGTGCCAGCAGTTTAGGAGGGAACTATGGCTACACCTTC
CASSLGGNYGYTF
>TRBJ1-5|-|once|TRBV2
TGTGCCAGCAGTGAAGGGCGGGCCGCTTCTCAGCCCCAGCATTTT
CASSEGRAASQPQHF
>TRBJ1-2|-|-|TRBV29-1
TGCAGCGTCGAAGTCGAGGCTAACTATGGCTACACCTTC
CSVEVEANYGYTF
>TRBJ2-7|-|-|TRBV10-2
TGCGCCAGCATTCAACCTTCCAGTCCCGAGCAGTACTTC
CASIQPSSPEQYF
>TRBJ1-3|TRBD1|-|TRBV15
TGTGCCACCAGCAGAGCCGGGACAGGGAGCTTCGGAAACACCATATATTTT
CATSRAGTGSFGNTIYF
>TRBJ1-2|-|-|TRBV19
TGTGCCAGTAGTATGGTTCCAGGATCGGATGGCTACACCTTC
CASSMVPGSDGYTF
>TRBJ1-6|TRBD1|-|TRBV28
TGTGCCAGCAGGAGGGGTTCCGGGACAGGGAGCTCACCCCTCCACTTT
CASRRGSGTGSSPLHF
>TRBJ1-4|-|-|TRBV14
TGTGCCAAAAGGGGGGGGCTGACTAATGAAAAACTGTTTTTT
CAKRGGLTNEKLFF
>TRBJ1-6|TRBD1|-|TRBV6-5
TGTGCCAGCAACAGGGGGGAGGATAATTCACCCCTCCACTTT
CASNRGEDNSPLHF
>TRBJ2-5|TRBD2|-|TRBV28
TGTGCCAGCAGTGCCCTTAGGACTAGAGAGACCCAGTACTTC
CASSALRTRETQYF
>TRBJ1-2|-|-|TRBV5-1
TGCGCCACCAGACAAGCGCAATCCTATGGCTACACCTTC
CATRQAQSYGYTF
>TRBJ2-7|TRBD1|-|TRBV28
TGTGCCAGCAGTTTACCCATCCGGACAGGACACTACGAGCAGTACTTC
CASSLPIRTGHYEQYF
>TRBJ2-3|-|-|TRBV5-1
TGCGCCAGCGGACAACGAGGAGATACGCAGTATTTT
CASGQRGDTQYF
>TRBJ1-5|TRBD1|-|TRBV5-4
TGTGCCAGCAGCACAGGGGGAGGGAAGGATCAGCCCCAGCATTTT
CASSTGGGKDQPQHF
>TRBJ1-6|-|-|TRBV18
TGTGCCAGCTCACCCTACTCTCGGGTGAATAATTCACCCCTCCACTTT
CASSPYSRVNNSPLHF
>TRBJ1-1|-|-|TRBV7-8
TGTGCCAGCAGCTTCCAGAACACTGAAGCTTTCTTT
CASSFQNTEAFF
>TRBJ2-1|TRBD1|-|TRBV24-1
TGTGCCACCAGTGACCCGACAGGGTACTCCTACAATGAGCAGTTCTTC
CATSDPTGYSYNEQFF
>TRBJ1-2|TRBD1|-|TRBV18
TGTGCCAGCTCACACGTGGACAGGGATTATGGCTACACCTTC
CASSHVDRDYGYTF
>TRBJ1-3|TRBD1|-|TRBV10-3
TGTGCCATCAGTGAGTCGGGACAGCTCAACTCTGGAAACACCATATATTTT
CAISESGQLNSGNTIYF
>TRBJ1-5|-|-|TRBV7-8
TGTGCCAGCACCCCTAAGAGAGGTGGGAGCAATCAGCCCCAGCATTTT
CASTPKRGGSNQPQHF
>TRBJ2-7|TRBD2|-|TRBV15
TGTGCCACCAGCAGAGTGCTAGCGGGAGGGACCGAGCAGTACTTC
CATSRVLAGGTEQYF
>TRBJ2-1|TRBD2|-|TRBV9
TGTGCCAGCAGCGTAGATTCGCCGGGGACTAGCGGTTACAATGAGCAGTTCTTC
CASSVDSPGTSGYNEQFF
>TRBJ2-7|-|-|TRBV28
TGTGCCAGCAGCCCCAGCCTTTATAGCGGAGGTGTCCACGAGCAGTACTTC
CASSPSLYSGGVHEQYF
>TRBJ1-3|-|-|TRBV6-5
TGTGCCAGCAGGAAACAGGGTGGAAACACCATATATTTT
CASRKQGGNTIYF
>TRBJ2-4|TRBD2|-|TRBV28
TGTGCCAGCAGCCGGACTAGCGGATGGGAAGCCAAAAACATTCAGTACTTC
CASSRTSGWEAKNIQYF
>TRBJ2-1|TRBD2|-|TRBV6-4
TGTGCCAGCAGTGACACCAGCGGGAGGGCCTGGAATGAGCAGTTCTTC
CASSDTSGRAWNEQFF
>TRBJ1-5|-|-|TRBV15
TGTGCCACCAGTACGGACAGTTATAGCAATCAGCCCCAGCATTTT
CATSTDSYSNQPQHF
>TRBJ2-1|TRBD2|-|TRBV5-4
TGTGCCAGCAGCTTGGCTGCTAGCGGCTACAATGAGCAGTTCTTC
CASSLAASGYNEQFF
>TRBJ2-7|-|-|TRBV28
TGTGCCAGCAGGAGGACATCACTGGCATACGAGCAGTACTTC
CASRRTSLAYEQYF
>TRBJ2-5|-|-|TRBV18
TGTGCCAGCTCACCAAACCGGCGGGAGACCCAGTACTTC
CASSPNRRETQYF
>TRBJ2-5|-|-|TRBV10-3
TGTGCCATCAGTGACGAGTCGGAGACCCAGTACTTC
CAISDESETQYF
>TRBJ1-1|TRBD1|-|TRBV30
TGTGCCTGGAGTGCCCGGACAGGGGGAGCTTTCTTT
CAWSARTGGAFF
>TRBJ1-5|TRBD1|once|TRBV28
TGTGCCAGCAGTTCTCTCCCATGGGGACAGGGGGCGAGAGAGCCCCAGCATTTT
CASSSLPWGQGAREPQHF
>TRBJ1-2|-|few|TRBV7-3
TGTGCCAGCAGCTTAACCCCAGGGCTTGAGGGCTACACCTTC
CASSLTPGLEGYTF
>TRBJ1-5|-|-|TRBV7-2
TGTGCCAGCAGCCCGCACTCGGGGATGGGCAATCAGCCCCAGCATTTT
CASSPHSGMGNQPQHF
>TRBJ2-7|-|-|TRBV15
TGTGCCACCAGCAGAGAGAGAGGCTACGAGCAGTACTTC
CATSRERGYEQYF
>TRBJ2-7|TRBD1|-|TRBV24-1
TGTGCCACCAGTGCCTCCGGGACAGGGGGCAACGAGCAGTACTTC
CATSASGTGGNEQYF